The clone carrying this T cell receptor beta chain was seen more than once but under ten times. Its specificity is not known. Through template switching, a universal primer site was introduced, and the cDNA contained unique molecular identifiers. TCRdb called the 5' RACE reads again in MiXCR, with one record for every CDR3 protein. Of a few hundred thousand distinct CDR3 sequences in the sample, 7.5% to 10% were seen once. Germline V lookup: CDR1 MNHEY, CDR2 SVGEGT. The CDR3 loop spans 14 amino acids. J lost 6 bases, V lost 7 bases, and 8 bases had no gene match. This record comes from a study of identical twins. Study-level results: Cord blood beta clonotypes that were abundant carried fewer insertions, and memory repertoires showed no such trend.

This sample also belongs to another study, concerning yellow fever vaccine responses in identical twins. That source reports: Twins showed a vaccine T cell response that reportedly seemed partly convergent, partly personalized.

The rearrangement links TRBV6-2 or TRBV6-3 to TRBJ2-7; 11 nucleotides line up with TRBD1. The sequenced sample consisted of PBMCs. The receptor was isolated from a woman between 18 and 29 years old in good health. CDR3 in DNA: TGTGCCAGCACCGACGGACAGGGGGCTTTCGAGCAGTACTTC. Translating it yields CASTDGQGAFEQYF.